This T cell receptor beta chain was found in a study of cytomegalovirus exposure and HLA in healthy donors. Findings and limits, study-wide: A later analysis reportedly identified an Asian-associated ancestry cluster as carrying fewer N-insertions than the approximately 670-donor mean.

With V trimmed by 0 bases and J by 5 bases, 9 bases remained unmatched. Per the germline V gene, CDR1 is SGHRS and CDR2 is YFSETQ. This CDR3 is built from 17 residues. A note on this clone: The target antigen is unknown.

PCR involved 60 Vbeta and 13 Jbeta primers. Original methodology: As a later analysis found, there were 70 million to 90 million unique TCR beta chains, of which about 10 million were shared. Clones were read by immunoSEQ multiplex PCR, and TCRdb kept only the in-frame ones, dropping some. For V, J and clone size, that table is used; D and trimming come from the DNA. In all, the sample yields about 110,000 clones. This TCR was recovered from a young man in good health and CMV-seronegative. This chain connects TRBV5-1 to TRBJ2-2; 8 nucleotides agree with TRBD1. Sequenced: PBMCs. The CDR3 spells CASSLGGTGAGTGELFF. Written as DNA, the CDR3 is TGCGCCAGCAGCTTGGGCGGGACAGGAGCCGGTACCGGGGAGCTGTTTTTT. The variable domain in full, with the rest retrieved from reference TRBV5-1 and TRBJ2-2, is KAGVTQTPRYLIKTRGQQVTLSCSPISGHRSVSWYQQTPGQGLQFLFEYFSETQRNKGNFPGRFSGRQFSNSRSEMNVSTLELGDSALYLCASSLGGTGAGTGELFFGEGSRLTVL.